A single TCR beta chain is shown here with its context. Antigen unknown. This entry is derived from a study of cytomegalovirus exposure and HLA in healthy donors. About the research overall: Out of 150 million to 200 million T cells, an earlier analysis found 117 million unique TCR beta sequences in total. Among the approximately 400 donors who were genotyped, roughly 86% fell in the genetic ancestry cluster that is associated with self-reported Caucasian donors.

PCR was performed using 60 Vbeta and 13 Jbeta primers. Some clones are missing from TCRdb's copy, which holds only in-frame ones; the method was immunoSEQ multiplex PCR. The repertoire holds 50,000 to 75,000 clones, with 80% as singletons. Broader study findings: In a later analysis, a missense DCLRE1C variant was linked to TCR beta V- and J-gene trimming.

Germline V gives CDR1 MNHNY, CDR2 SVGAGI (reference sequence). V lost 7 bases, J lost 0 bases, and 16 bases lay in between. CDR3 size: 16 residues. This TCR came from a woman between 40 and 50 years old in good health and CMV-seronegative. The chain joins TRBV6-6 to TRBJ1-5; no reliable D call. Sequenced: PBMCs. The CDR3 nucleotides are TGTGCCAGCACCCCCCACGCGGATAATAGCAATCAGCCCCAGCATTTT. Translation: CASTPHADNSNQPQHF.